This T cell receptor beta chain was recorded in a study of beta chain features in type 1 diabetes. Study information: The examined sorted cells totaled about 110 million across samples.

The authors reverse transcribed all of the isolated RNA, so sequencing captured expressed TCRB transcripts. Some 3.6 million reads per sample were averaged for naive, central memory and regulatory samples. Assay: immunoSEQ multiplex PCR; the TCRdb copy retains only in-frame clones and omits some. The table shows more than 250,000 clones, with roughly 22% occurring only once. The CDR3 is 14 residues long. Looked up from germline, CDR1 is MNHEY and CDR2 is SMNVEV (reference sequence). Trimming stripped 0 bases from V and 7 bases from J, with 12 bases between. In its sample, this clone was seen a few times. Its specificity is unknown. Study outcomes and limitations: Insertions were fewer and deletions more numerous at VDJ junctions in type 1 diabetes patients. Any HLA effect on TCRB rearrangement was left unresolved by small sub-analyses. Moderate yet significant TCRB CDR3 shortening was seen in Type 1 diabetes patients in all four CD4+ subsets.

The chain couples TRBV27 to TRBJ1-1; D unresolved. The material sequenced was naive CD4+ T cells from blood. The origin of this receptor is a woman aged 40 to 50 with type 1 diabetes. In nucleotides, the CDR3 is TGTGCCAGCAGTTTATCGTGGCCGAATCATGAAGCTTTCTTT. This encodes CASSLSWPNHEAFF.